The sequence of this T cell receptor beta chain was determined in a study of shared clonotypes between healthy human individuals. About the study: Researchers drew samples from two women and a few men aged 18 to 49. Plates per donor: three CD4 naive, three CD4 memory, two CD8 naive, one CD8 memory. Study observations and caveats: Among several donors, around 5% of naive CD4 clonotypes were found in common.

Germline lookup yields CDR1 SGHDT and CDR2 YYEEEE. Trimming left V 1 base short and J 2 bases short, with 7 bases between. The CDR3 is 14 amino acids. The data were produced by immunoSEQ multiplex PCR, yet TCRdb's version contains in-frame clones alone and is incomplete. The sample consists of around 2.5 million clones, over 85% of them appearing once. In the CD4+ fraction, cells were divided into CD45RA+ naive and CD45RA-negative memory subsets. On this clone: Antigen: not known.

The TCR comes from a man between 18 and 29 years old in good health. Some clones in this sample may be carry-over from other donors' samples. The sample comprised naive CD4+ T cells from PBMCs. The subset: CD45RA+ positively selected. The V and J genes are TRBV5-6 and TRBJ1-3, with D possibly being TRBD1 (5 bases). DNA of the CDR3: TGTGCCAGCAGCTTGCAAGGGGCTGGAAACACCATATATTTT. It encodes CASSLQGAGNTIYF.